These 11 T cell receptor beta chains share one sample of origin, sequenced in a study of post-analysis software for immune sequencing data. No antigen is known for these receptors. The library was made from cDNA and included unique molecular identifiers. TCRdb ran MiXCR on the PCR reads and lists one entry per CDR3 protein. The profile shows 380,000 or so distinct CDR3 sequences, 30% to 45% of them singletons. General study points: Patients used about 5 TRBV segments, including TRBV5-6, TRBV5-1 and TRBV20-1, more often than controls.

The sequenced material came from blood. Every receptor here comes from a girl aged 10-17 years with multiple sclerosis.

The chain joins TRBV20-1 to TRBJ2-6; D ambiguous. V gave up 6 bases and J gave up 0 bases, with 12 bases separating them. The CDR3 extends over 15 amino acids. The germline gives CDR1 DFQATT, CDR2 SNEGSKA (reference sequence). The CDR3 sequence: CSAAPLGSGANVLTF. DNA of the CDR3: TGCAGTGCGGCCCCGCTTGGCTCTGGGGCCAACGTCCTGACTTTC.

The V and J genes are TRBV5-1 and TRBJ1-2, with 7 positions matching TRBD1. The ends lost 3 bases at V and 4 bases at J; junction bases unmatched: 12. The CDR3 is 16 residues long. Per germline, CDR1 SGHRS and CDR2 YFSETQ. The CDR3 protein is CASSSVSGGQGYGYTF. The DNA for the CDR3 is TGCGCCAGCAGCTCCGTTTCAGGGGGGCAAGGCTATGGCTACACCTTC.

This clonotype was observed at least ten times. This sequence joins TRBV15 and TRBJ2-2; TRBD2 matches at 7 bases. The J segment lost 7 bases and the V segment lost 1 base, leaving 0 bases of the junction unmatched. Germline CDR1 reads LNHNV; CDR2 reads YYDKDF (reference sequence). The CDR3 is 13 residues long. CDR3 coding DNA: TGTGCCACCAGCAGAGCGGGGGGCGGGGAGCTGTTTTTT. It encodes CATSRAGGGELFF.

This clonotype has more than one count but fewer than ten. The gene calls are TRBV6-4 and TRBJ2-5; D is unresolved. TRBJ2-7 explains the end of the DNA better; the J call may be wrong. The CDR3 is made up of 18 amino acids. Germline V gene lookup returns CDR1 MRHNA and CDR2 SNTAGT. CDR3 amino acids: CASSSSQGKTADSYEQYF. The CDR3 DNA sequence: TGTGCCAGCAGTTCTTCCCAAGGGAAGACGGCCGACTCCTACGAGCAGTACTTC.

The chain employs TRBV12-3 or TRBV12-4 and TRBJ2-2; maybe TRBD1 (5 bases). Trimming took 5 bases from V and 6 from J, leaving 19 bases between them. The CDR3 is made up of 16 amino acids. This chain's CDR3 is CASSARQSPVAGELFF. CDR3 nucleotides: TGTGCCAGCAGTGCACGACAGAGCCCTGTCGCCGGGGAGCTGTTTTTT.

CDR3 region: CASSQGVAGSNTEAFF. The CDR3 DNA reads TGCGCCAGCAGCCAAGGAGTCGCAGGATCGAACACTGAAGCTTTCTTT. The chain recombines TRBV4-1 with TRBJ1-1; D not certain. Trimming removed 1 base at V and 1 base at J, with 13 bases between. Germline CDR1 is MGHRA and CDR2 is YSYEKL. CDR3 length: 16 residues.

There are many counts of this clonotype. The gene calls are TRBV20-1 and TRBJ2-7, with TRBD2 identical over 10 bases. CDR3 size: 14 residues. Germline V gives CDR1 DFQATT, CDR2 SNEGSKA (reference sequence). V lost 2 bases to trimming and J lost 4 bases; unmatched junction nucleotides: 5. DNA of the CDR3: TGCAGTGCTAGATCCCCGACTAGCGGGTACGAGCAGTACTTC. Residues: CSARSPTSGYEQYF.

This clonotype was recorded once. At one boundary the junction diverges from the germline segment, which might be a read error. CDR3 in amino acids: CAGSLVALQFF. DNA of the CDR3: TGTGCCGGCAGCTTAGTCGCATTGCAGTTCTTC. V is TRBV7-2 and J is TRBJ2-1; no clear D gene. The germline CDR1 and CDR2 sequences are SGHTA and FQGNSA. The CDR3 is 11 amino acids.

This clonotype was counted between two and nine times. The chain recombines TRBV4-1 with TRBJ2-3; D not certain. CDR1 MGHRA and CDR2 YSYEKL come from the germline V gene. The CDR3 sequence is 13 residues long. The V gene lost 1 base and the J gene lost 4 bases, with 6 bases spanning the gap. CDR3 DNA sequence: TGCGCCAGCAGCCAAGGGAATGCAGATACGCAGTATTTT. Translation gives CASSQGNADTQYF.

This clonotype was counted between two and nine times. The chain carries TRBV10-3 and TRBJ2-7; D is unclear. With 6 bases removed from V and 4 bases from J, the gap between germline ends came to 10 bases. The CDR3 runs to 12 residues. Germline CDR1 and CDR2: ENHRY and SYGVKD. CDR3 sequence reads: CAISSDGYEQYF. The CDR3 bases are TGTGCCATCAGCTCGGACGGGTACGAGCAGTACTTC.

This clonotype was counted between two and nine times. This chain connects TRBV5-5 to TRBJ1-2; D is possibly TRBD1 (6 bases). V lost 3 bases and J lost 4, with 19 bases in between. The CDR3 runs to 16 residues. The germline V gene has CDR1 SGHKS and CDR2 YYEKEE (reference sequence). CDR3 DNA: TGTGCCAGCAGCTGGAGACAGTCTCCGGGGGCCTATGGCTACACCTTC. Its protein product is CASSWRQSPGAYGYTF.